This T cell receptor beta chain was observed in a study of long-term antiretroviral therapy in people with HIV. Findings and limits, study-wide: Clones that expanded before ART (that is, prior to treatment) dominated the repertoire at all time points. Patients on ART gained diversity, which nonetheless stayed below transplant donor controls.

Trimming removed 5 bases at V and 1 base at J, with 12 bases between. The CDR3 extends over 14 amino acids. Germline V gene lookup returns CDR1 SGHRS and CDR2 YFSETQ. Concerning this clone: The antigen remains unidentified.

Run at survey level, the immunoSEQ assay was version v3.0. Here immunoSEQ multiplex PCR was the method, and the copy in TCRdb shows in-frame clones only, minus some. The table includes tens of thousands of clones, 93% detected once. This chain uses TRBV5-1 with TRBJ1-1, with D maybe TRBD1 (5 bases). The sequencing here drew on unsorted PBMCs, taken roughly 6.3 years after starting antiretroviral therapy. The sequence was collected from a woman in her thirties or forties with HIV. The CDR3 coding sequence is TGCGCCAGCAGTCAAACAGGCACGAACACTGAAGCTTTCTTT. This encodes CASSQTGTNTEAFF.